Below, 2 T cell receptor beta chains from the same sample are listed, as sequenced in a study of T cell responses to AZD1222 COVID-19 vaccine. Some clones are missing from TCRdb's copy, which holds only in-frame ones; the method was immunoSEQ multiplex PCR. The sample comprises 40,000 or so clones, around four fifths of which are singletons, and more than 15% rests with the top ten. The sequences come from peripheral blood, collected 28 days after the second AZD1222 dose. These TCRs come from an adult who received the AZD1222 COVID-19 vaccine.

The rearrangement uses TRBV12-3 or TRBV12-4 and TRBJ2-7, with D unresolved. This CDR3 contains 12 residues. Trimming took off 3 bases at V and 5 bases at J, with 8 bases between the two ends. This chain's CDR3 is CASSFYSHEQYF. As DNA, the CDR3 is TGTGCCAGCAGTTTTTACAGCCACGAGCAGTACTTC.

The CDR3 is CASTTDPGEAFF. The DNA of the CDR3 is TGTGCCAGCACCACAGATCCGGGGGAAGCTTTCTTT. This chain connects TRBV6-5 to TRBJ1-1; unclear D gene. The CDR3 contains 12 residues. V lost 7 bases and J 8 bases, leaving 14 bases between the germline ends. CDR1 and CDR2 from the germline V gene are MNHEY and SVGAGI.